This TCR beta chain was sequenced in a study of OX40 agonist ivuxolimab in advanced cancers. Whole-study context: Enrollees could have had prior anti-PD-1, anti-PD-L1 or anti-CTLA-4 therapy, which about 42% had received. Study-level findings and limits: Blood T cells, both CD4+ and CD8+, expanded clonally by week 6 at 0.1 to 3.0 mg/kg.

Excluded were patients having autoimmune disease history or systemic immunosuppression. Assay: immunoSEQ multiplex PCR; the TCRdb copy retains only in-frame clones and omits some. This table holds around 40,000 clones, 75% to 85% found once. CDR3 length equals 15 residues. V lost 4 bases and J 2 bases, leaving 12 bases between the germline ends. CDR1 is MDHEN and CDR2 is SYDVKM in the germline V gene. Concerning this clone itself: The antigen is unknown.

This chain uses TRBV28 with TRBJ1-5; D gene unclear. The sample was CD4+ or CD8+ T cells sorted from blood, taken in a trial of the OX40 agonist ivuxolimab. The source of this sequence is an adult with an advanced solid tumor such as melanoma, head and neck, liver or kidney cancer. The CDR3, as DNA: TGTGCCAGCAGTTCTGGGAAAAACCGCAATCAGCCCCAGCATTTT. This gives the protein CASSSGKNRNQPQHF.